This T cell receptor beta chain was documented in a study of breast tumors, draining lymph nodes, adjacent tissues. This clonotype was seen a handful of times. Its antigen is not known. The lymph nodes were axillary draining lymph nodes from breast cancer patients. V lost 7 bases to trimming and J lost 6 bases; unmatched junction nucleotides: 8. The CDR3 covers 14 residues. The germline CDR1 and CDR2 sequences are MNHEY and SMNVEV (reference sequence). TCRdb fed the multiplex PCR reads into MiXCR, producing one record per CDR3 protein. The sample has roughly 86,000 distinct CDR3 sequences, approximately 20% seen once. Points from the study as a whole: Data only fit, rather than demonstrated, lymph node origin of most tumor T cells. Most tumor T cells seemingly derive from lymph node, then expand in tumor. Luminal-like breast cancer showed significantly higher tumor–nontumor repertoire similarity than basal-like.

The receptor's source is a female donor with breast cancer. Some clones in this sample may be carry-over from other donors' samples. The J gene is TRBJ2-1, the V gene TRBV27; TRBD1 agrees at 8 bases. Material: axillary lymph node tissue. In DNA, the CDR3 is TGTGCCAGCAAGAGGACAGGGAAGATCAATGAGCAGTTCTTC. This encodes CASKRTGKINEQFF.